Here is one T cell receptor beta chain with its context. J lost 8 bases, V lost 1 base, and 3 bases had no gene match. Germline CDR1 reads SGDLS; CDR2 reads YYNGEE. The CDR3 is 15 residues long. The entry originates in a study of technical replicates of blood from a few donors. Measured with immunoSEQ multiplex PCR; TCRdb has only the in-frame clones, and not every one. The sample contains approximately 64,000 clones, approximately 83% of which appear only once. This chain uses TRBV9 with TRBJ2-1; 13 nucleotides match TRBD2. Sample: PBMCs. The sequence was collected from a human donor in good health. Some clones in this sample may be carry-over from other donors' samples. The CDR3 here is CASSVIGLAGDEQFF. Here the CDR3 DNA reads TGTGCCAGCAGCGTAATCGGACTAGCGGGGGATGAGCAGTTCTTC.